This T cell receptor (beta chain) was sequenced for a study of T cells after yellow fever vaccination. At the level of the study: In the case of low-cell-number fractions, SMART-Seq v4 Ultra Low Input was used for preparation. Notes on the study in general: After the booster, over 95% of CD4 and roughly nine tenths of CD8 primary-response clones were re-detected.

In this sample, this clonotype turned up many times. Antigen specificity is unknown. The V and J ends lost 1 base and 5 bases respectively, with 12 bases between them. The germline gives CDR1 LGHDT, CDR2 YNNKEL (reference sequence). The CDR3 has 14 amino acids. TCRdb redid the calling of the 5' RACE reads with MiXCR, one entry per CDR3 protein. The table includes hundreds of thousands of distinct CDR3 sequences, about 19% detected once. This sequence joins TRBV3-1 and TRBJ2-7; D ambiguous. The TCR comes from a man aged 18 to 30 who received the YFV17D yellow fever vaccine. Sample: PBMCs, taken before the yellow fever booster vaccination. The CDR3: CASSQASNSHEQYF. CDR3 DNA sequence: TGTGCCAGCAGCCAAGCTAGTAATTCCCACGAGCAGTACTTC.